The 14 T cell receptor beta chains below were found in one sample sequenced in a study of shared clonotypes between healthy human individuals. Sequenced by immunoSEQ multiplex PCR; TCRdb stores in-frame clones only, minus some. The repertoire holds fewer than 850,000 clones, with less than 80% as singletons. The sample taken for sequencing was memory CD4+ T cells sorted from blood. Specified subset: CD45RA-negative fraction. Receptor source: a woman younger than 45 in good health.

This clone occurred a few times. The rearrangement uses TRBV7-2 and TRBJ2-4; D perhaps matches TRBD2 (6 bases). Germline V gene lookup returns CDR1 SGHTA and CDR2 FQGNSA. The V and J ends lost 5 bases and 0 bases respectively, with 14 bases between them. The CDR3 consists of 16 residues. CDR3 in amino acids: CASSEGSGLAKNIQYF. The DNA of the CDR3 is TGTGCCAGCAGCGAGGGTAGCGGTCTAGCCAAAAACATTCAGTACTTC.

This clone was recorded only once. Mismatch with germline at one junction end may stem from a read error. The V gene is TRBV7-3, the J gene TRBJ2-2; D is undetermined. This CDR3 is 15 amino acids long. Germline assignment: CDR1 SGHTA and CDR2 FQGTGA. CDR3 bases: TGTGCCAGCGGCTTACAATCCACGAACACCGGGGAGCTGTTTTTT. It is translated as CASGLQSTNTGELFF.

CDR3 in amino acids: CASRGETGFYGYTF. The CDR3 region has the DNA TGTGCCAGCAGGGGGGAAACAGGGTTTTATGGCTACACCTTC. The chain couples TRBV2 to TRBJ1-2; D possibly corresponds to TRBD1 (6 bases). The CDR3 extends over 14 amino acids. V lost 6 bases and J 5 bases, leaving 16 bases between the germline ends. Germline V gives CDR1 SNHLY, CDR2 FYNNEI.

This chain links TRBV4-1 with TRBJ1-4; a possible D gene is TRBD1 (5 bases). Between the trimmed V and J ends, which lost 5 bases and 3 bases, there was a span of 22 bases. CDR3 length: 18 amino acids. Germline CDR1 is MGHRA and CDR2 is YSYEKL. The CDR3 here is CASSALLGHPGANEKLFF. DNA of the CDR3: TGCGCCAGCAGCGCTCTTCTAGGACACCCTGGGGCTAATGAAAAACTGTTTTTT.

CDR3 sequence reads: CASSLKGISRQYF. In nucleotides, the CDR3 is TGTGCCAGCAGTTTGAAGGGGATCAGTCGGCAGTACTTC. The V call is TRBV28, the J call TRBJ2-7, with D maybe TRBD1 (5 bases). The CDR3 runs 13 residues. Trimming took 3 bases from V and 9 from J, leaving 15 bases between them. Per the germline V gene, CDR1 is MDHEN and CDR2 is SYDVKM.

A few counts support this clone. The chain has TRBV6-5 and TRBJ1-3, with D possibly being TRBD1 (5 bases). The CDR3 has 14 residues. From germline, CDR1 is MNHEY and CDR2 SVGAGI. Deletions cut 4 bases from V and 4 bases from J, with 11 bases between. This CDR3 reads CASSWSGMGNTIYF. The CDR3 coding sequence is TGTGCCAGCAGTTGGTCAGGGATGGGAAACACCATATATTTT.

The chain joins TRBV5-1 to TRBJ1-1, with D perhaps matching TRBD1 (5 bases). The V end lost 7 bases, the J end lost 0 bases, and 16 bases lay between the germline ends. CDR3 length: 15 residues. The V gene's germline CDR1 is SGHRS and CDR2 YFSETQ. The DNA for the CDR3 is TGCGCCAGCCGCAGGGAACAGACTATGAACACTGAAGCTTTCTTT. Residues: CASRREQTMNTEAFF.

This sequence joins TRBV6-6 and TRBJ1-1; no definite D call. Germline lookup yields CDR1 MNHNY and CDR2 SVGAGI (reference sequence). V was shortened by 6 bases and J by 1 base, with 12 bases between the two germline ends. The CDR3 totals 14 residues. The CDR3 DNA follows: TGTGCCAGCAGACCTACAGTTCCGAACACTGAAGCTTTCTTT. Protein product: CASRPTVPNTEAFF.

The chain has TRBV7-9 and TRBJ2-7; TRBD1 agrees at 9 bases. The V gene's germline CDR1 is SEHNR and CDR2 FQNEAQ (reference sequence). V lost 2 bases, J lost 3 bases, and 11 bases stayed unmatched. The CDR3 length is 17 residues. CDR3 residues: CASSLIKETGGIYEQYF. Written as DNA, the CDR3 is TGTGCCAGCAGCTTAATTAAGGAGACAGGGGGGATCTACGAGCAGTACTTC.

This chain uses TRBV28 with TRBJ1-3; no definite D call. With 5 bases removed from V and 4 bases from J, the gap between germline ends came to 6 bases. This CDR3 is 12 amino acids long. Germline CDR1 MDHEN, CDR2 SYDVKM. As DNA, the CDR3 is TGTGCCAGCAGTACCACAGGAAACACCATATATTTT. Encoded protein: CASSTTGNTIYF.

CDR3 nucleotide sequence: TGTGCCATCAGTGGACGGGGGGCCTATGGCTACACCTTC. It codes for CAISGRGAYGYTF. The chain links TRBV10-3 to TRBJ1-2, with a possible D match to TRBD1 (6 bases). With 4 bases removed from V and 4 bases from J, the gap between germline ends came to 10 bases. The germline gives CDR1 ENHRY, CDR2 SYGVKD. The CDR3 runs to 13 residues.

This clone was found a few times. The rearrangement uses TRBV6-5 and TRBJ2-1; a possible D gene is TRBD1 (6 bases). Germline-derived CDR1 and CDR2 are MNHEY and SVGAGI. The CDR3 consists of 13 residues. The V and J ends lost 5 bases and 9 bases respectively, with 14 bases between them. In DNA form, the CDR3 reads TGTGCCAGCAGTGCACAGGGTAACTTTGAGCAGTTCTTC. Protein product: CASSAQGNFEQFF.

This clone was observed at least ten times. The J gene is TRBJ2-2, the V gene TRBV5-4, with 7 bases matching TRBD1. Germline V gene data show CDR1 as SGHNT and CDR2 as YYREEE (reference sequence). CDR3 length: 15 amino acids. V dropped 5 bases and J dropped 4; count of bases not matched to a gene: 8. The CDR3: CASSSGTAFTGELFF. CDR3 DNA: TGTGCCAGCAGTTCCGGGACAGCATTCACCGGGGAGCTGTTTTTT.

This chain links TRBV2 with TRBJ2-7, with D unclear. CDR1 is SNHLY, CDR2 FYNNEI, per germline. V was pared by 6 bases and J by 2 bases, with 17 bases between. The CDR3 totals 15 residues. CDR3 sequence reads: CASREQGLDTYEQYF. CDR3 nucleotide sequence: TGTGCCAGCAGAGAACAAGGGCTCGATACCTACGAGCAGTACTTC. Together with reference TRBV2 and TRBJ2-7, the CDR3 gives the full variable domain: EPEVTQTPSHQVTQMGQEVILRCVPISNHLYFYWYRQILGQKVEFLVSFYNNEISEKSEIFDDQFSVERPDGSNFTLKIRSTKLEDSAMYFCASREQGLDTYEQYFGPGTRLTVT.